This TCR beta chain was recovered during a study of T cells after yellow fever vaccination. At the level of the study: It was SMART-Seq v4 Ultra Low Input that prepared the fractions with low cell numbers.

TCRdb re-analysed the 5' RACE reads in MiXCR, keeping a single row per CDR3 protein. This table has 300,000 to 400,000 distinct CDR3 sequences, 6.2% appearing once. Germline loops: CDR1 SGHTA, CDR2 FQGNSA. The CDR3 runs 12 residues. Trimming shortened V by 5 bases and J by 4 bases, and 9 bases separated the two germline ends. This clonotype has at least ten counts. The receptor's source is a man in his thirties or forties who received the YFV17D yellow fever vaccine. The chain joins TRBV7-2 to TRBJ2-7; D gene ambiguous. Sequencing used PBMCs, obtained 5 days after the yellow fever booster vaccination. DNA of the CDR3: TGTGCCAGCAGCCAAAACTCATACGAGCAGTACTTC. Amino acid sequence: CASSQNSYEQYF.